This TCR beta chain was identified in a study of T cell responses to AZD1222 COVID-19 vaccine. The method was immunoSEQ multiplex PCR; TCRdb's version includes in-frame clones alone and lacks a portion of them. The sample holds about 130,000 clones, approximately 90% seen once. Germline-derived CDR1 and CDR2 are GTSNPN and SVGIG (reference sequence). V was shortened by 1 base and J by 3 bases, with 16 bases between the two germline ends. The CDR3 totals 15 residues. The J gene is TRBJ2-7, the V gene TRBV30, with D perhaps assigned TRBD1 or TRBD2 (5 bases each). This material consisted of peripheral blood, taken 28 days after the second AZD1222 dose. This receptor was obtained from an adult who received the AZD1222 COVID-19 vaccine. The CDR3 sequence is CAWSGGLASSYEQYF. The CDR3 DNA reads as TGTGCCTGGAGTGGGGGGTTAGCTTCTAGCTACGAGCAGTACTTC.